The rows below give T cell receptor beta chains drawn from one sample of a study of blood T cell repertoires in COVID-19. Data came from immunoSEQ multiplex PCR; TCRdb stores just in-frame clones and leaves some out. The sample holds about 440,000 clones, roughly 88% seen once. Sequenced material: PBMCs or T cells enriched from blood (not recorded which). These receptors originate from a man aged 18 to 29 who had recovered from COVID-19. CDR3s include the opening cysteine and the closing phenylalanine or tryptophan. The D gene is left open where the match is weak. The listing skips clone size in some rows; elsewhere it reads once, few, many or a size class.

cdr3_aa,cdr3_nt,v_call,clone_size,d_call,j_call
CASETGAGTEAFF,TGTGCCAGCGAGACAGGGGCTGGCACTGAAGCTTTCTTT,TRBV2,few,TRBD1,TRBJ1-1
CASSPGTGGDASGDRNTQYF,TGTGCCAGCAGCCCTGGGACAGGGGGGGATGCTAGCGGCGACCGGAATACGCAGTATTTT,TRBV5-4,-,TRBD1,TRBJ2-3
CASSLEGGRMNTEAFF,TGTGCCAGCAGCTTAGAGGGGGGGCGGATGAACACTGAAGCTTTCTTT,TRBV7-2,-,-,TRBJ1-1
CASSWGTGVNGYTF,TGCGCCAGCAGCTGGGGGACAGGAGTTAATGGCTACACCTTC,TRBV5-1,-,TRBD1,TRBJ1-2
CASSQGQGVVNEQFF,TGTGCCAGCAGCCAAGGACAGGGGGTTGTAAATGAGCAGTTCTTC,TRBV3-1/TRBV3-2,once,TRBD1,TRBJ2-1
CASSQPGGRHQETQYF,TGTGCCAGCAGCCAGCCGGGGGGCCGACACCAAGAGACCCAGTACTTC,TRBV3-1/TRBV3-2,-,-,TRBJ2-5
CASSLVDSQGYGYTF,TGTGCCAGCAGCTTGGTAGATAGCCAAGGCTATGGCTACACCTTC,TRBV5-4,-,-,TRBJ1-2
CASSTRDRVETQYF,TGTGCCAGCAGTACCCGGGACAGGGTGGAGACCCAGTACTTC,TRBV28,once,TRBD1,TRBJ2-5
CASSGPGLPNTDTQYF,TGTGCCAGCAGCGGTCCGGGACTACCCAACACAGATACGCAGTATTTT,TRBV9,-,TRBD2,TRBJ2-3
CASTLTVLNTEAFF,TGTGCCAGCACCCTGACAGTTCTGAACACTGAAGCTTTCTTT,TRBV6-5,-,-,TRBJ1-1
CASSIYSEQFF,TGTGCCAGTAGTATATACTCTGAGCAGTTCTTC,TRBV19,once,-,TRBJ2-1
CASSQDRGSYNEQFF,TGTGCCAGCAGCCAAGATAGGGGCTCCTACAATGAGCAGTTCTTC,TRBV11-2,-,-,TRBJ2-1
CASSVILAGGEQFF,TGTGCCAGCAGCGTAATTCTAGCGGGCGGTGAGCAGTTCTTC,TRBV9,-,TRBD2,TRBJ2-1
CASSLDSGRDPEQYF,TGTGCCAGCAGCTTAGACAGCGGGAGGGATCCCGAGCAGTACTTC,TRBV7-9,-,TRBD2,TRBJ2-7
CASSLDLDSYNYGYTF,TGTGCCAGCAGCTTAGATCTTGACAGCTATAACTATGGCTACACCTTC,TRBV11-2,-,-,TRBJ1-2
CASSLKIFGYGYTF,TGTGCCAGCAGTTTAAAAATTTTCGGCTATGGCTACACCTTC,TRBV27,-,-,TRBJ1-2
CASSPGPGGIQYF,TGTGCCAGCAGCCCGGGGCCAGGGGGCATTCAGTACTTC,TRBV11-3,-,TRBD1,TRBJ2-4
CASSWGTGGRNTEAFF,TGTGCCAGCAGCTGGGGGACAGGGGGCAGGAACACTGAAGCTTTCTTT,TRBV7-9,once,TRBD1,TRBJ1-1
CASSGKGGPLPIRSGANVLTF,TGTGCCAGCAGCGGCAAAGGGGGACCACTTCCTATTCGCTCTGGGGCCAACGTCCTGACTTTC,TRBV9,-,-,TRBJ2-6
CASSPSGLRNNEQFF,TGTGCCAGCAGCCCTTCGGGACTCCGAAACAATGAGCAGTTCTTC,TRBV11-2,-,-,TRBJ2-1
CASNSPTANYGYTF,TGTGCCAGCAATTCTCCGACAGCTAACTATGGCTACACCTTC,TRBV6-5,-,-,TRBJ1-2
CSGRDTYSYEQYF,TGCAGCGGCCGGGACACCTACTCCTACGAGCAGTACTTC,TRBV29-1,-,-,TRBJ2-7
CASSFGLNQPQHF,TGCGCCAGCAGCTTCGGGTTAAATCAGCCCCAGCATTTT,TRBV5-1,-,-,TRBJ1-5
CASSEQALYSGNTIYF,TGTGCCAGCAGTGAACAGGCTCTATATTCTGGAAACACCATATATTTT,TRBV6-1,-,-,TRBJ1-3
CASSQGWGYGYTF,TGTGCCAGCAGTCAGGGGTGGGGCTATGGCTACACCTTC,TRBV27,-,-,TRBJ1-2
CASSSRAPQQFF,TGTGCCAGCAGTTCGAGGGCGCCCCAGCAGTTCTTC,TRBV12-3/TRBV12-4,once,-,TRBJ2-1
CASTPFSGGGYTF,TGTGCCAGCACCCCGTTTTCGGGGGGCGGCTACACCTTC,TRBV6-5,-,-,TRBJ1-2
CASSGLAGEQYF,TGTGCCAGCTCCGGACTAGCGGGCGAGCAGTACTTC,TRBV2,-,TRBD2,TRBJ2-7
CASSLVGGEGPDTQYF,TGCGCCAGCAGCTTGGTGGGTGGCGAGGGCCCAGATACGCAGTATTTT,TRBV5-1,-,-,TRBJ2-3
CASSLREPVEQFF,TGTGCCAGCTCACTTCGGGAGCCGGTTGAGCAGTTCTTC,TRBV18,-,-,TRBJ2-1
CASSSLRGGRAGGYTF,TGCGCCAGCAGCTCCCTCCGCGGGGGGCGAGCGGGAGGCTACACCTTC,TRBV4-1,once,-,TRBJ1-2
CASSSQGRYGYTF,TGTGCCAGCAGTTCTCAGGGGCGCTATGGCTACACCTTC,TRBV28,-,-,TRBJ1-2
CASSLDQGAYGYTF,TGCGCCAGCAGCTTGGATCAGGGGGCGTATGGCTACACCTTC,TRBV5-1,-,TRBD1,TRBJ1-2
CASSQGISGAGGRGEQYF,TGTGCCAGCAGCCAAGGGATCTCGGGTGCGGGAGGCAGGGGCGAGCAGTACTTC,TRBV3-1/TRBV3-2,-,TRBD2,TRBJ2-7
CASSPPGGAQHF,TGTGCCAGCAGCCCCCCGGGGGGGGCCCAGCATTTT,TRBV27,once,-,TRBJ1-5
CASSGAEKLFF,TGTGCCAGCAGTGGGGCGGAAAAACTGTTTTTT,TRBV2,-,-,TRBJ1-4
CASSKTGSLNTEAFF,TGCGCCAGCAGTAAAACCGGGAGCTTGAACACTGAAGCTTTCTTT,TRBV4-1,-,-,TRBJ1-1
CSASLAGGPETQYF,TGCAGTGCTAGTTTAGCGGGAGGGCCAGAGACCCAGTACTTC,TRBV20-1,-,TRBD2,TRBJ2-5
CSVTRGVGAELFF,TGCAGCGTTACCAGGGGGGTAGGTGCGGAGCTGTTTTTT,TRBV29-1,-,-,TRBJ2-2
CAWTGQSNEKLFF,TGTGCCTGGACGGGACAGAGTAATGAAAAACTGTTTTTT,TRBV30,-,TRBD1,TRBJ1-4
CATSRDLPFTGSYNEQFF,TGTGCCACCAGCAGAGATCTCCCCTTCACGGGGTCATACAATGAGCAGTTCTTC,TRBV15,-,-,TRBJ2-1